This TCR beta chain was captured by sequencing in a study of T cells in Graves' hyperthyroidism and ophthalmopathy. General observations from the study: Model predictions of ophthalmopathy came a median roughly 6.4 months before onset. Ophthalmopathy was distinguished from stable hyperthyroidism by 13 V-J signatures.

TCR beta CDR3 regions were amplified from RNA transcripts. When the TCR CDR3 underwent first-round RT-PCR, the HTBI primer set was used. TCRdb reanalysed the multiplex PCR reads using MiXCR and keeps one entry per CDR3 protein. The sample yields about 180,000 distinct CDR3 sequences, about 18% seen once. This clonotype was seen many times. Its antigen is currently unknown. The CDR3 has 13 amino acids. The germline gives CDR1 SGDLS, CDR2 YYNGEE. Trimming removed 0 bases at V and 6 bases at J, with 8 bases between. Sequencing used blood. The V call is TRBV9, the J call TRBJ2-3; D gene unclear. This receptor was identified in a woman aged 45-60 years with Graves' hyperthyroidism. CDR3 loop: CASSVGFTDTQYF. The DNA of the CDR3 is TGTGCCAGCAGCGTAGGCTTTACGGATACGCAGTATTTT.